This T cell receptor (beta chain) emerged from a study of T cell repertoires in cytomegalovirus infection. Study in general: Newly reported HLA-C-restricted and thoroughly characterized HLA-B-restricted CMV epitopes were employed. Evidence of both CMV infection and a matching HLA type came from public TCR beta signatures.

TCRdb reanalysed the reads using MiXCR and keeps one entry per CDR3 protein. Of approximately 1,000,000 distinct CDR3 sequences listed, around 30% are singletons. Regarding this clonotype: Its specificity is not known.

General observations from the study: The study identified carriers of CMV plus the relevant HLA from cumulative public TCR beta family frequency. What dominated the ex vivo response were HLA-C-restricted CMV-specific TCR beta clonotypes.

The material sequenced was cultured CD8+ T cells from PBMCs, taken from culture after CMV antigen stimulation. The source of this sequence is a human donor in good health (CMV status not recorded). Some clones in this sample may be carry-over from other donors' samples.

The CDR3 region has the DNA TGTGCCGGTTCCACGGGGACTGAAGCTTTCTTT. This sequence encodes CAGSTGTEAFF. V usage is TRBV6-1 and J usage is TRBJ1-1; D is unresolved. The CDR3 covers 11 residues. Trimming took off 11 bases at V and 5 bases at J, with 12 bases between the two ends. Germline CDR1 MNHNS, CDR2 SASEGT.